This is a list of T cell receptor beta chains from one sample in a study of cytomegalovirus exposure and HLA in healthy donors. Sequenced by immunoSEQ multiplex PCR; TCRdb stores in-frame clones only, minus some. Here the sample spans 150,000 to 200,000 clones, 75% to 90% being singletons. The sequencing input was PBMCs. The receptors shown here come from a woman aged 18-29 years in good health and CMV-seronegative. Each CDR3 is given with its conserved first and last residue. Fields, in order: D gene, J gene, clone size, V gene, CDR3 protein, CDR3 DNA. The D gene is left open where the match is weak. Size is stated for part of the rows, as once, few or many counts, or as a class when the clone is expanded.

TRBD2 | TRBJ2-1 | NA | TRBV7-8 | CASSLVTSGSNEQFF | TGTGCCAGCAGCTTAGTTACTAGCGGGAGCAATGAGCAGTTCTTC
NA | TRBJ2-7 | NA | TRBV7-2 | CASSLVRGSSYEQYF | TGTGCCAGCAGCTTAGTCAGAGGGTCCTCCTACGAGCAGTACTTC
TRBD1 | TRBJ2-1 | NA | TRBV27 | CASSLLLGLGTGSHNEQFF | TGTGCCAGCAGTTTATTATTAGGCTTGGGGACAGGGAGCCACAATGAGCAGTTCTTC
NA | TRBJ1-4 | many | TRBV6-5 | CASSYSTGVEKKLFF | TGTGCCAGCAGTTACTCGACCGGGGTCGAGAAAAAACTGTTTTTT
NA | TRBJ2-7 | few | TRBV6-5 | CASSYSATTYEQYF | TGTGCCAGCAGTTACTCGGCCACCACCTACGAGCAGTACTTC
NA | TRBJ2-1 | once | TRBV5-1 | CASSFDIYNEQFF | TGCGCCAGCAGCTTCGACATCTACAATGAGCAGTTCTTC
NA | TRBJ1-5 | once | TRBV2 | CASIEDWNQPQHF | TGTGCCAGCATAGAGGATTGGAATCAGCCCCAGCATTTT
TRBD2 | TRBJ2-7 | NA | TRBV6-6 | CASSTSGRRYF | TGTGCCAGCAGTACTAGCGGGAGGCGGTACTTC
TRBD1 | TRBJ2-7 | NA | TRBV10-2 | CASKRGGGQGVYYEQYF | TGCGCCAGCAAGCGGGGTGGCGGACAGGGGGTTTATTACGAGCAGTACTTC
TRBD2 | TRBJ2-1 | NA | TRBV11-3 | CASSSLGLAGEDEQFF | TGTGCCAGCAGCTCACTGGGACTAGCGGGAGAAGATGAGCAGTTCTTC
NA | TRBJ2-3 | NA | TRBV6-1 | CASSVVQTDTQYF | TGTGCCAGCAGTGTCGTGCAGACAGATACGCAGTATTTT
NA | TRBJ2-5 | once | TRBV9 | CASSLAGLSETQYF | TGTGCCAGCAGCCTCGCCGGACTGTCAGAGACCCAGTACTTC
NA | TRBJ2-5 | NA | TRBV7-9 | CASSQRRETETQYF | TGTGCCAGCAGCCAAAGAAGGGAGACAGAGACCCAGTACTTC
NA | TRBJ1-1 | once | TRBV2 | CATFNGLRGNTEAFF | TGTGCCACGTTCAACGGGCTTAGGGGGAACACTGAAGCTTTCTTT
NA | TRBJ1-5 | NA | TRBV2 | CASSGKSDRNNQPQHF | TGTGCCAGCAGTGGAAAGAGTGACAGGAACAATCAGCCCCAGCATTTT
TRBD1 | TRBJ1-2 | NA | TRBV6-1 | CASSEGDRPYYGYTF | TGTGCCAGCAGTGAAGGGGACAGGCCCTACTATGGCTACACCTTC
NA | TRBJ1-3 | NA | TRBV4-3 | CASSQTPENTIYF | TGCGCCAGCAGCCAGACACCTGAAAACACCATATATTTT
NA | TRBJ2-1 | NA | TRBV11-3 | CASSSSVRSYNEQFF | TGTGCCAGCAGCTCGAGCGTCCGCTCCTACAATGAGCAGTTCTTC
TRBD2 | TRBJ2-1 | NA | TRBV5-1 | CASSLPTSGGANEQFF | TGCGCCAGCAGCTTACCAACTAGCGGGGGGGCAAATGAGCAGTTCTTC
TRBD2 | TRBJ2-1 | once | TRBV5-6 | CASNVAGGRGQFF | TGTGCCAGCAACGTAGCGGGAGGGCGGGGGCAGTTCTTC
NA | TRBJ1-6 | NA | TRBV7-9 | CASSLVSLENSPLHF | TGTGCCAGCAGCTTAGTGTCACTAGAAAATTCACCCCTCCACTTT
TRBD1 | TRBJ2-7 | NA | TRBV2 | CASSEVLTGGNEQYF | TGTGCCAGCAGTGAAGTTCTGACAGGGGGCAACGAGCAGTACTTC
NA | TRBJ2-7 | NA | TRBV2 | CASSGQGGPYEQYF | TGTGCCAGCAGTGGACAGGGAGGACCCTACGAGCAGTACTTC
TRBD1 | TRBJ2-7 | once | TRBV19 | CASSDGTGTYEQYF | TGTGCCAGTAGCGATGGGACAGGGACCTACGAGCAGTACTTC
NA | TRBJ2-3 | NA | TRBV19 | CASSIPKDTSGTIPDTQYF | TGTGCCAGTAGTATCCCAAAAGATACGTCCGGGACAATACCAGATACGCAGTATTTT
TRBD2 | TRBJ2-2 | NA | TRBV2 | CASSDGLVAGAGELFF | TGTGCCAGCAGTGATGGACTGGTAGCGGGAGCAGGGGAGCTGTTTTTT
NA | TRBJ1-2 | few | TRBV6-5 | CASSYSPFGRAGYTF | TGTGCCAGCAGTTACTCCCCGTTTGGGAGGGCTGGCTACACCTTC
NA | TRBJ2-2 | NA | TRBV2 | CASRFTNTGELFF | TGTGCCAGCAGATTCACGAACACCGGGGAGCTGTTTTTT
NA | TRBJ1-2 | NA | TRBV7-2 | CASSLANWSGYTF | TGTGCCAGCAGCTTAGCGAATTGGAGTGGCTACACCTTC
NA | TRBJ1-2 | NA | TRBV18 | CASSPGYIEGYTF | TGTGCCAGCTCACCGGGCTACATCGAGGGCTACACCTTC
NA | TRBJ1-4 | NA | TRBV6-5 | CASSYSRANEKLFF | TGTGCCAGCAGTTACTCGAGGGCTAATGAAAAACTGTTTTTT
NA | TRBJ2-3 | NA | TRBV6-5 | CASKTRGPSTDTQYF | TGTGCCAGCAAGACCCGAGGGCCCTCAACAGATACGCAGTATTTT
NA | TRBJ2-2 | NA | TRBV6-5 | CASSVSGELFF | TGTGCCAGCAGTGTATCCGGGGAGCTGTTTTTT